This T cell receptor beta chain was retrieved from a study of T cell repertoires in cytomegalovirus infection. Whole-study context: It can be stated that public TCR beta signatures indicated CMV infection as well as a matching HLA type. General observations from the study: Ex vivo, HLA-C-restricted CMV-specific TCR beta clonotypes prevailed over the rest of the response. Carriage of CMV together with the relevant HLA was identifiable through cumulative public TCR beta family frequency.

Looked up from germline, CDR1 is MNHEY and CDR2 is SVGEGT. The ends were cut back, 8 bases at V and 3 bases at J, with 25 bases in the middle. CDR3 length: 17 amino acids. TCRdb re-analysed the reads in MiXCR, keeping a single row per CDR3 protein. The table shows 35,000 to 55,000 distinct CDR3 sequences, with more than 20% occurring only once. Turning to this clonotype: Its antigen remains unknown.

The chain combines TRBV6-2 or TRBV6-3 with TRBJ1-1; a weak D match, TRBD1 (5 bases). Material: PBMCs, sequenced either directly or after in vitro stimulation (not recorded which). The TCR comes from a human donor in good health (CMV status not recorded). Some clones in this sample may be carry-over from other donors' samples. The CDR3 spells CASEKIPTGTIDTEAFF. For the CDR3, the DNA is TGTGCCAGCGAAAAAATCCCCACCGGGACGATTGACACTGAAGCTTTCTTT.